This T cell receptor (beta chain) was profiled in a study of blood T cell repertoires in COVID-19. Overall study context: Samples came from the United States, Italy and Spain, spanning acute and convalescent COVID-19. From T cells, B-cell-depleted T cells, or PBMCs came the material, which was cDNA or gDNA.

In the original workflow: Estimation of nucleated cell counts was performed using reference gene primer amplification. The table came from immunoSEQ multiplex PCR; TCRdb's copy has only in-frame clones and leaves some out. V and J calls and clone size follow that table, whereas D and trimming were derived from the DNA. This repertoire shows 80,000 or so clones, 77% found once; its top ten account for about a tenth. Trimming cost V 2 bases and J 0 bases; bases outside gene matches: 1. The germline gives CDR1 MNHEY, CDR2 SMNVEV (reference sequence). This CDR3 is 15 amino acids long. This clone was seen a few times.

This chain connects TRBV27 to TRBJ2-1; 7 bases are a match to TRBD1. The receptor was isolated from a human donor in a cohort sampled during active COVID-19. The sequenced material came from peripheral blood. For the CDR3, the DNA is TGTGCCAGCAGTTTAAGGGACAGCTCCTACAATGAGCAGTTCTTC. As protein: CASSLRDSSYNEQFF.